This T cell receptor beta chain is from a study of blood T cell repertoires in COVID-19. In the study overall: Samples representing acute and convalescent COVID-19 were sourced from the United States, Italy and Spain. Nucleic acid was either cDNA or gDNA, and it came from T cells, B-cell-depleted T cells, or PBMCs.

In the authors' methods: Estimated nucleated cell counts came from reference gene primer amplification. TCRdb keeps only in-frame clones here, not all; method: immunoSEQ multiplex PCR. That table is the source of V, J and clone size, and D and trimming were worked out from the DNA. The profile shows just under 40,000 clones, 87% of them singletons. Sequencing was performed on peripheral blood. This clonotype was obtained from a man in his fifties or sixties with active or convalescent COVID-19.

The CDR3 coding sequence is TGTGCCAGCAGCTCCGTTGGGGGGTCAAACTATGGCTACACCTTC. It codes for CASSSVGGSNYGYTF. This chain joins TRBV13 and TRBJ1-2; D possibly corresponds to TRBD1 (5 bases). The CDR3 is 15 amino acids. V was clipped by 4 bases and J by 2 bases, with 14 bases between them. Looked up from germline, CDR1 is PRHDT and CDR2 is FYEKMQ (reference sequence).